One and the same sample provided the 30 T cell receptor beta chains below, sequenced in a study of siplizumab effects on memory and regulatory T cells. Sequencing used immunoSEQ multiplex PCR; TCRdb keeps in-frame clones, though not all of them. The table lists some 65,000 clones, about 87% of them singletons. Sequencing was performed on Tregs sorted from blood. The source is a human donor in good health.

Only one count was recorded for this clone. The CDR3 coding sequence is TGTGCCAGCAGCAACTCAGGGGACCACGAGCAGTACTTC. Amino acid sequence: CASSNSGDHEQYF. The rearrangement joins TRBV7-9 to TRBJ2-7; D might be TRBD1 (6 bases). Germline V gene data show CDR1 as SEHNR and CDR2 as FQNEAQ (reference sequence). The V end lost 5 bases, the J end lost 5 bases, and 13 bases lay between the germline ends. The CDR3 sequence is 13 residues long.

The chain has TRBV5-1 and TRBJ2-5; D gene uncertain. V was clipped by 6 bases and J by 5 bases, with 17 bases between them. Germline CDR1 is SGHRS and CDR2 is YFSETQ. This CDR3 has 14 amino acids. The CDR3 sequence is CASTNEAGTETQYF. DNA for the CDR3: TGCGCCAGCACCAACGAGGCTGGCACTGAGACCCAGTACTTC.

The chain employs TRBV18 and TRBJ1-1, with D tentatively TRBD1 (5 bases). This CDR3 has 17 amino acids. The ends were cut back, 5 bases at V and 4 bases at J, with 23 bases in the middle. Germline V CDR1 and CDR2: KGHSH, LQKENI. CDR3 nucleotides: TGTGCCAGCTCAACCCTACCTCGGGGGGACGGGGGCACTGAAGCTTTCTTT. Residues: CASSTLPRGDGGTEAFF.

The rearrangement links TRBV7-2 to TRBJ2-1; 10 bases line up with TRBD2. This CDR3 is built from 16 residues. The V segment lost 0 bases and the J segment 10 bases; nucleotides outside the gene matches: 9. Germline V gene data show CDR1 as SGHTA and CDR2 as FQGNSA. CDR3: CASSLASLAGVKEQFF. As DNA, the CDR3 is TGTGCCAGCAGCTTAGCATCTCTAGCGGGAGTTAAAGAGCAGTTCTTC.

V usage is TRBV30 and J usage is TRBJ1-4; unclear D gene. Trimming shortened V by 2 bases and J by 4 bases, and 17 bases separated the two germline ends. The CDR3 runs 16 residues. CDR1 and CDR2 (germline): GTSNPN, SVGIG (reference sequence). Here the CDR3 reads CAWSPGESGRNEKLFF. The CDR3 bases are TGTGCCTGGAGTCCCGGGGAGAGTGGACGTAATGAAAAACTGTTTTTT.

This clone has just one count. V gene TRBV7-8 combines with J gene TRBJ1-2; no clear D. V gave up 0 bases and J gave up 5 bases, with 7 bases separating them. Per the germline V gene, CDR1 is SGHVS and CDR2 is FQNEAQ. The CDR3 covers 13 residues. CDR3 in DNA: TGTGCCAGCAGCTTAGCTATGGGTTATGGCTACACCTTC. Residues: CASSLAMGYGYTF. Based on the CDR3 plus reference TRBV7-8 and TRBJ1-2, the full variable domain is GAGVSQSPRYKVAKRGQDVALRCDPISGHVSLFWYQQALGQGPEFLTYFQNEAQLDKSGLPSDRFFAERPEGSVSTLKIQRTQQEDSAVYLCASSLAMGYGYTFGSGTRLTVV.

The chain couples TRBV4-2 to TRBJ2-5, with a tentative D call TRBD2 (5 bases). CDR3 size: 13 residues. The V and J ends lost 0 bases and 5 bases respectively, with 7 bases between them. Per the germline V gene, CDR1 is LGHNA and CDR2 is YNFKEQ. DNA for the CDR3: TGTGCCAGCAGCCAAGAAGGCGGGGAGACCCAGTACTTC. The encoded protein is CASSQEGGETQYF.

The J gene is TRBJ2-1, the V gene TRBV7-9; D remains unclear. Germline CDR1 SEHNR, CDR2 FQNEAQ (reference sequence). This CDR3 has 17 residues. The germline V and J ends were trimmed by 1 base and 2 bases, with 15 bases remaining between them. The CDR3 DNA follows: TGTGCCAGCAGCTTAGGGGGTGGCGGCCTTACCTACAATGAGCAGTTCTTC. This gives the protein CASSLGGGGLTYNEQFF.

This clone has more than one count but fewer than ten. The rearrangement uses TRBV10-3 and TRBJ1-1, with D tentatively TRBD1 (5 bases). The length of the CDR3 is 14 residues. Germline CDR1 is ENHRY and CDR2 is SYGVKD. V dropped 4 bases and J dropped 4 bases, with 13 bases sitting between them. CDR3 loop: CAISAAREGTEAFF. CDR3 sequence (DNA): TGTGCCATCAGTGCGGCCAGGGAGGGCACTGAAGCTTTCTTT.

The V call is TRBV2, the J call TRBJ1-2, with unresolved D. The CDR3 runs 12 residues. CDR1 SNHLY and CDR2 FYNNEI come from the germline V gene. Trimming removed 4 bases at V and 3 bases at J, with 6 bases between. CDR3 DNA: TGTGCCAGCAGTGTAGGCTACTATGGCTACACCTTC. Its translation: CASSVGYYGYTF.

The chain joins TRBV4-2 to TRBJ1-4; D is unresolved. This CDR3 comprises 18 residues. Germline CDR1 is LGHNA and CDR2 is YNFKEQ. V was trimmed by 0 bases and J by 3 bases, leaving 17 bases between them. CDR3 nucleotides: TGTGCCAGCAGCCAAGAGTTCCCCGGGCGGATCTCTAATGAAAAACTGTTTTTT. It is translated as CASSQEFPGRISNEKLFF.

The chain is built from TRBV6-5 and TRBJ2-7; 12 positions match TRBD2. The ends lost 5 bases at V and 2 bases at J; junction bases unmatched: 1. The CDR3 has 14 residues. Germline V gene sequence: CDR1 MNHEY, CDR2 SVGAGI. The CDR3 sequence: CASSRLAGAYEQYF. CDR3 nucleotides: TGTGCCAGCAGTCGACTAGCGGGAGCCTACGAGCAGTACTTC.

The CDR3 DNA reads as TGCAGCGTTCGACGGGGCGGATTGAACACTGAAGCTTTCTTT. This translates into CSVRRGGLNTEAFF. V usage is TRBV29-1 and J usage is TRBJ1-1; weak D call: TRBD1 (5 bases). The length of the CDR3 is 14 residues. Germline lookup yields CDR1 SQVTM and CDR2 ANQGSEA. The germline V and J ends were trimmed by 5 bases and 0 bases, with 13 bases remaining between them.

This chain joins TRBV10-2 and TRBJ2-3; 9 nucleotides line up with TRBD2. The CDR3 spans 16 residues. Germline trimming cut 4 bases from V and 0 bases from J; bases unmatched to any gene: 5. Looked up from germline, CDR1 is WSHSY and CDR2 is SAAADI. The CDR3 sequence is CASSATTSGSTDTQYF. The CDR3 nucleotides are TGCGCCAGCAGTGCCACGACTAGCGGTAGCACAGATACGCAGTATTTT.

Note on this clone: The DNA is left out, because the CDR3 cannot be placed on it with certainty; the CDR3 is given as TCRdb lists it. The chain couples TRBV5-1 to TRBJ2-4; TRBD1 was called by the table and not checked on the DNA. CDR1 and CDR2 (germline): SGHRS, YFSETQ. The CDR3 numbers 20 amino acids, ends counted. The CDR3 is CASSPRTGNTTFGAKNIQYF.

This rearrangement joins TRBV5-6 to TRBJ2-7; D may be TRBD1 (5 bases). The germline CDR1 and CDR2 sequences are SGHDT and YYEEEE. The CDR3 is made up of 14 amino acids. Trimming took 1 base from V and 6 from J, leaving 14 bases between them. The CDR3 nucleotides are TGTGCCAGCAGCTTGAGGGCAGGGAAGGGCGAGCAGTACTTC. Its protein is CASSLRAGKGEQYF.

J is TRBJ2-7 and V is TRBV15; D possibly uses TRBD1 or TRBD2 (5 bases each). CDR1 is LNHNV, CDR2 YYDKDF, per germline (reference sequence). V shed 0 bases and J shed 7 bases, with 7 bases lying between them. The CDR3 loop spans 12 amino acids. In DNA form, the CDR3 reads TGTGCCACCAGCAGAGATTGGGGGGAGCAGTACTTC. Its protein is CATSRDWGEQYF.

The chain carries TRBV5-4 and TRBJ2-3, with 14 bases that match TRBD2. CDR3 length: 17 residues. Germline CDR1 reads SGHNT; CDR2 reads YYREEE (reference sequence). V shed 4 bases, J shed 3 bases, and the junction held 7 bases outside the gene matches. As DNA, the CDR3 is TGTGCCAGCAGCCCACCAGGACTAGCGGGAGGAACAGATACGCAGTATTTT. Amino acids: CASSPPGLAGGTDTQYF.

The J gene is TRBJ2-1, the V gene TRBV5-1; TRBD2 aligns across 7 bases. Germline assignment: CDR1 SGHRS and CDR2 YFSETQ. The CDR3 covers 14 residues. V lost 6 bases, J lost 7 bases, and 10 bases stayed unmatched. Here the CDR3 reads CASTLELAANEQFF. DNA for the CDR3: TGCGCCAGCACCTTAGAGCTAGCGGCTAATGAGCAGTTCTTC. The entire variable domain, with the rest obtained from reference TRBV5-1 and TRBJ2-1, is as follows: KAGVTQTPRYLIKTRGQQVTLSCSPISGHRSVSWYQQTPGQGLQFLFEYFSETQRNKGNFPGRFSGRQFSNSRSEMNVSTLELGDSALYLCASTLELAANEQFFGPGTRLTVL.

The rearrangement links TRBV9 to TRBJ2-2, with a possible D match to TRBD2 (5 bases). There are 14 residues in the CDR3. Trimming stripped 4 bases from V and 4 bases from J, with 11 bases between. Germline loops: CDR1 SGDLS, CDR2 YYNGEE. DNA of the CDR3: TGTGCCAGCAGCCCTAGCTGGGCCACCGGGGAGCTGTTTTTT. Its translation: CASSPSWATGELFF. Complete variable domain (other parts from reference TRBV9 and TRBJ2-2): DSGVTQTPKHLITATGQRVTLRCSPRSGDLSVYWYQQSLDQGLQFLIQYYNGEERAKGNILERFSAQQFPDLHSELNLSSLELGDSALYFCASSPSWATGELFFGEGSRLTVL.

V is TRBV11-3 and J is TRBJ2-1; D perhaps matches TRBD1 (5 bases). Germline CDR1 is SGHNT and CDR2 is YENEEA. V was shortened by 3 bases and J by 0 bases, with 9 bases between the two germline ends. CDR3 length: 15 amino acids. Here the CDR3 reads CASSFDSSSYNEQFF. The DNA for the CDR3 is TGTGCCAGCAGCTTTGACAGTAGCTCCTACAATGAGCAGTTCTTC.

J is TRBJ2-5 and V is TRBV7-2; D unresolved. Germline V gives CDR1 SGHTA, CDR2 FQGNSA. Trimming pared 1 base from V and 5 bases from J, leaving 11 bases between. The CDR3 consists of 14 residues. CDR3 bases: TGTGCCAGCAGCTTAGGTGGGGTTAGGGAGACCCAGTACTTC. It is translated as CASSLGGVRETQYF.

The rearrangement joins TRBV18 to TRBJ1-5; no firm D call. Germline-derived CDR1 and CDR2 are KGHSH and LQKENI. The CDR3 is 16 amino acids. Trimming took off 2 bases at V and 0 bases at J, with 11 bases between the two ends. The CDR3 DNA sequence: TGTGCCAGCTCACCAGGTTCAGGACTTAGCAATCAGCCCCAGCATTTT. Translation gives CASSPGSGLSNQPQHF.

The chain is built from TRBV7-3 and TRBJ2-1; TRBD2 aligns across 8 bases. J gave up 9 bases and V 5 bases, and 9 bases lay outside the gene matches. The CDR3 runs to 14 residues. Per the germline V gene, CDR1 is SGHTA and CDR2 is FQGTGA. The CDR3 region has the DNA TGTGCCAGCAGCGGAGGGCGGGAGGACCCTGAGCAGTTCTTC. Its protein is CASSGGREDPEQFF.

In its sample, this clone was seen many times. The chain joins TRBV2 to TRBJ1-5, with a tentative D call TRBD1 (5 bases). Germline V gene lookup returns CDR1 SNHLY and CDR2 FYNNEI. This CDR3 is built from 13 residues. V gave up 8 bases and J gave up 2 bases, with 10 bases separating them. CDR3 nucleotide sequence: TGTGCCAGCGCTCGGGGCGGCAATCAGCCCCAGCATTTT. It is translated as CASARGGNQPQHF.

This chain connects TRBV7-8 to TRBJ2-7; tentatively, D is TRBD2 (6 bases). With 8 bases removed from V and 1 base from J, the gap between germline ends came to 15 bases. This CDR3 is 14 amino acids long. The germline CDR1 and CDR2 sequences are SGHVS and FQNEAQ. CDR3 coding DNA: TGTGCCAGCCGACTGGGAGGCCGGTCCTACGAGCAGTACTTC. It yields the protein CASRLGGRSYEQYF.

The CDR3 sequence is CATSSLGDTEAFF. CDR3 nucleotides: TGTGCCACCAGCAGTCTGGGGGACACTGAAGCTTTCTTT. The J gene is TRBJ1-1, the V gene TRBV15, with a tentative D call TRBD1 (5 bases). V lost 3 bases and J 3 bases, leaving 8 bases between the germline ends. Germline V gives CDR1 LNHNV, CDR2 YYDKDF (reference sequence). The CDR3 sequence is 13 residues long.

The chain employs TRBV27 and TRBJ2-7, with TRBD2 identical over 14 bases. This CDR3 comprises 16 residues. Germline CDR1 MNHEY, CDR2 SMNVEV (reference sequence). Unmatched junction bases numbered 3, after V lost 4 bases and J lost 1 base. CDR3 sequence (DNA): TGTGCCAGCAGTTCCAGACTAGCGGGAGGGTCCTACGAGCAGTACTTC. Its translation is CASSSRLAGGSYEQYF.

This clone was recorded a few times. The junction departs from germline at one end; a sequencing error may be responsible. This chain uses TRBV7-7 with TRBJ2-1, with unresolved D. There are 14 residues in the CDR3. The germline V gene encodes CDR1 SSHAT and CDR2 FNYEAQ (reference sequence). The CDR3 reads CASSLGENHNEQFF. Written as DNA, the CDR3 is TGTGCTAGCAGCTTAGGAGAAAACCACAATGAGCAGTTCTTC.

The V call is TRBV10-2, the J call TRBJ2-3; tentatively, D is TRBD2 (6 bases). In germline, CDR1 is WSHSY, CDR2 SAAADI. Trimming took off 8 bases at V and 1 base at J, with 7 bases between the two ends. The CDR3 has 12 amino acids. The DNA of the CDR3 is TGCGCCAGCGCTAGCGGCACAGATACGCAGTATTTT. The encoded protein is CASASGTDTQYF.